Below are 23 T cell receptor beta chains sequenced from a single sample in a study. TCRdb called the 5' RACE reads again in MiXCR, with one record for every CDR3 protein. Among tens of thousands of distinct CDR3 sequences listed, approximately 30% were seen once. Sequenced: naive CD4+ T cells sorted from a lymph node. Subset of the sample: naive CD4+ T cells, CD4+CD45RA+CD25-. The receptors here all came from a female donor with breast cancer.

This clonotype was observed a handful of times. The V gene is TRBV20-1, the J gene TRBJ2-4; 11 nucleotides match TRBD1. The CDR3 totals 15 residues. J gave up 1 base and V 6 bases, and 5 bases lay outside the gene matches. Germline-derived CDR1 and CDR2 are DFQATT and SNEGSKA (reference sequence). DNA of the CDR3: TGCAGTGCAGGACAGGGGGCGTCGGCCAAAAACATTCAGTACTTC. Protein: CSAGQGASAKNIQYF.

V and J are TRBV11-2 and TRBJ2-1; D is possibly TRBD1 (5 bases). The CDR3 runs to 12 residues. CDR1 and CDR2 from the germline V gene are SGHAT and FQNNGV. V shed 4 bases and J shed 8 bases, with 9 bases lying between them. CDR3 in amino acids: CASSYQGYEQFF. The CDR3 region has the DNA TGTGCCAGCAGCTACCAGGGTTATGAGCAGTTCTTC.

A note on this clonotype: A much larger clone is a single base away; this may be a read error. V and J are TRBV11-3 and TRBJ2-2; D is possibly TRBD1 (6 bases). The length of the CDR3 is 17 residues. Trimming removed 4 bases at V and 7 bases at J, with 22 bases between. Germline V gene data show CDR1 as SGHNT and CDR2 as YENEEA. CDR3 amino acids: CASSSQSNQGQGGELFF. In DNA form, the CDR3 reads TGTGCCAGCAGCTCTCAATCTAATCAGGGGCAAGGCGGGGAGCTGTTTTTT.

This clonotype was detected a few times. This rearrangement joins TRBV4-2 to TRBJ2-3; 10 nucleotides line up with TRBD2. Germline-derived CDR1 and CDR2 are LGHNA and YNFKEQ. Germline trimming cut 4 bases from V and 5 bases from J; bases unmatched to any gene: 9. CDR3 length equals 16 residues. CDR3 amino acids: CASSPVGAGGLDTQYF. The CDR3 coding sequence is TGTGCCAGCAGCCCAGTCGGAGCGGGGGGGCTAGATACGCAGTATTTT.

In this sample, this clonotype turned up a few times. The gene calls are TRBV12-3 or TRBV12-4 and TRBJ2-3, with 9 bases fitting TRBD2. The CDR3 covers 17 residues. The J segment lost 1 base and the V segment lost 3 bases, leaving 8 bases of the junction unmatched. CDR3 protein: CASSLNAGGPRTDTQYF. The CDR3 coding sequence is TGTGCCAGCAGTTTGAACGCGGGGGGGCCCCGCACAGATACGCAGTATTTT.

This rearrangement joins TRBV27 to TRBJ1-2, with D perhaps TRBD1 (5 bases). V lost 5 bases and J 2 bases, leaving 15 bases between the germline ends. The CDR3 is made up of 15 amino acids. The germline CDR1 and CDR2 sequences are MNHEY and SMNVEV (reference sequence). The CDR3 bases are TGTGCCAGCAGTCCGACAGCGCTTGTGAACTATGGCTACACCTTC. Its protein product is CASSPTALVNYGYTF.

This clonotype was seen repeatedly, ten times or more. The chain combines TRBV7-3 with TRBJ1-1, with D unclear. There are 11 residues in the CDR3. The germline V gene has CDR1 SGHTA and CDR2 FQGTGA. Trimming took off 4 bases at V and 8 bases at J, with 8 bases between the two ends. Here the CDR3 reads CASSSGREAFF. In DNA form, the CDR3 reads TGTGCCAGCAGCTCCGGACGGGAAGCTTTCTTT.

With regard to this clonotype: A much bigger clone sits one base away, suggesting this may be a read error. This CDR3 fails to terminate in the conserved phenylalanine or tryptophan, so it likely reflects a read error. The chain recombines TRBV29-1 with TRBJ2-7; 10 nucleotides agree with TRBD1. CDR3 length: 13 residues. The germline gives CDR1 SQVTM, CDR2 ANQGSEA. J lost 3 bases, V lost 6 bases, and 5 bases had no gene match. CDR3 amino acids: CSVSGTGDYEQYL. DNA of the CDR3: TGCAGCGTCTCCGGGACAGGGGACTACGAGCAGTACCTC.

The J gene is TRBJ2-2, the V gene TRBV7-3; 11 nucleotides line up with TRBD2. J was trimmed by 4 bases and V by 5 bases; bases with no gene match: 3. Germline V lookup: CDR1 SGHTA, CDR2 FQGTGA. The CDR3 extends over 15 amino acids. The CDR3 loop reads CASSPGLAGTGELFF. CDR3 coding DNA: TGTGCCAGCAGCCCCGGACTAGCGGGCACCGGGGAGCTGTTTTTT.

This clonotype was counted a few times. The junction departs from the called germline gene at one end, perhaps through a read error. The chain has TRBV4-3 and TRBJ2-2; D possibly uses TRBD1 or TRBD2 (5 bases each). Per germline, CDR1 LGHNA and CDR2 YSLEER. The CDR3 consists of 15 residues. CDR3 residues: CASSQDGTLTGDLFF. Written as DNA, the CDR3 is TGCGCCAGCAGCCAAGACGGGACCCTCACCGGGGACCTGTTTTTT.

This chain joins TRBV27 and TRBJ1-5; D possibly corresponds to TRBD1 (5 bases). Trimming removed 3 bases from V and 0 bases from J, with 9 bases in between. Germline V CDR1 and CDR2: MNHEY, SMNVEV (reference sequence). The CDR3 runs 15 residues. The CDR3: CASSFRQTSNQPQHF. In DNA, the CDR3 is TGTGCCAGCAGTTTCAGACAGACTAGCAATCAGCCCCAGCATTTT.

The rearrangement joins TRBV20-1 to TRBJ2-3, with no clear D. This CDR3 is built from 13 residues. Deletions cut 4 bases from V and 2 bases from J, with 10 bases between. CDR1 is DFQATT, CDR2 SNEGSKA, per germline (reference sequence). The CDR3 spells CSANLEVTDTQYF. CDR3 coding DNA: TGCAGTGCTAACTTGGAAGTCACAGATACGCAGTATTTT.

This clonotype appeared many times. The CDR3 nucleotides read TGTGCCAGCAGCCGGACCGGGACTAGCGCCTACACAGATACGCAGTATTTT. It yields the protein CASSRTGTSAYTDTQYF. V is TRBV4-2 and J is TRBJ2-3, with 10 bases that match TRBD2. CDR3 length: 17 amino acids. Germline values: CDR1 LGHNA, CDR2 YNFKEQ. J lost 2 bases, V lost 4 bases, and 9 bases had no gene match.

A few counts support this clonotype. The chain recombines TRBV5-1 with TRBJ1-6; D gene unclear. Germline V gene data show CDR1 as SGHRS and CDR2 as YFSETQ. Trimming removed 4 bases from V and 6 bases from J, with 11 bases in between. The CDR3 length is 14 residues. CDR3 sequence: CASSRGGVNSPLHF. The DNA of the CDR3 is TGCGCCAGCAGCCGAGGAGGCGTTAATTCACCCCTCCACTTT.

This clonotype was seen more than once but under ten times. CDR3 sequence: CASSLTGVVTQYF. As DNA, the CDR3 is TGCGCCAGCAGCTTGACGGGGGTCGTGACCCAGTACTTC. The chain recombines TRBV5-1 with TRBJ2-5; tentatively, D is TRBD2 (6 bases). Germline loops: CDR1 SGHRS, CDR2 YFSETQ. CDR3 length equals 13 residues. V gave up 1 base and J gave up 7 bases, with 11 bases separating them. Using reference TRBV5-1 and TRBJ2-5 for the parts outside the CDR3, the full variable domain is KAGVTQTPRYLIKTRGQQVTLSCSPISGHRSVSWYQQTPGQGLQFLFEYFSETQRNKGNFPGRFSGRQFSNSRSEMNVSTLELGDSALYLCASSLTGVVTQYFGPGTRLLVL.

This clonotype was seen many times. The gene calls are TRBV27 and TRBJ1-6; the D gene is possibly TRBD1 (6 bases). V was cut by 5 bases and J by 8 bases, with 19 bases left in between. This CDR3 region has 16 residues. CDR1 and CDR2 from the germline V gene are MNHEY and SMNVEV (reference sequence). The CDR3 region is CASSEPGAAAYSPLHF. The CDR3 region has the DNA TGTGCCAGCAGTGAGCCGGGGGCAGCAGCATATTCACCCCTCCACTTT.

The V and J genes are TRBV20-1 and TRBJ2-7; TRBD2 matches 10 bases. After removal of 1 base from V and 3 bases from J, the junction contained 12 bases not matched to a gene. The germline V gene encodes CDR1 DFQATT and CDR2 SNEGSKA (reference sequence). This CDR3 is built from 17 residues. CDR3: CSARVRPLAGVNYEQYF. DNA of the CDR3: TGCAGTGCTAGAGTTAGACCCCTAGCGGGAGTTAACTACGAGCAGTACTTC.

This chain links TRBV7-9 with TRBJ2-7; the D gene could be TRBD1 or TRBD2 (5 bases each). Per the germline V gene, CDR1 is SEHNR and CDR2 is FQNEAQ (reference sequence). This CDR3 is built from 16 residues. V lost 5 bases to trimming and J lost 6 bases, with 23 bases between them. CDR3 nucleotides: TGTGCCAGCAGCCCCTATGTAGGGACGCACGAGCCCGAGCAGTACTTC. This sequence encodes CASSPYVGTHEPEQYF.

The sample holds a few counts of this clonotype. This chain connects TRBV5-5 to TRBJ2-5; tentative D call: TRBD2 (6 bases). CDR1 SGHKS and CDR2 YYEKEE come from the germline V gene (reference sequence). CDR3 length equals 13 residues. With 2 bases removed from V and 4 bases from J, the gap between germline ends came to 9 bases. The CDR3 nucleotides are TGTGCCAGCAGCTTCGGCGGGATAGAGACCCAGTACTTC. Translation gives CASSFGGIETQYF.

This clonotype has a handful of counts. The chain carries TRBV11-3 and TRBJ2-2; D not resolved. CDR1 SGHNT and CDR2 YENEEA come from the germline V gene. The ends were cut back, 5 bases at V and 4 bases at J, with 8 bases in the middle. The CDR3 runs to 13 residues. In nucleotides, the CDR3 is TGTGCCAGCAGCGATAGGACCACCGGGGAGCTGTTTTTT. It translates to CASSDRTTGELFF.

This clonotype was picked up many times. The V gene is TRBV4-2, the J gene TRBJ2-5, with 7 bases fitting TRBD2. There are 17 residues in the CDR3. V dropped 3 bases and J dropped 1; count of bases not matched to a gene: 11. Germline V CDR1 and CDR2: LGHNA, YNFKEQ. Here the CDR3 reads CASSQFLRREIQETQYF. The DNA of the CDR3 is TGTGCCAGCAGCCAGTTTCTTAGGCGGGAGATCCAAGAGACCCAGTACTTC.

The chain uses TRBV20-1 and TRBJ2-7, with D possibly TRBD1 on 6 matching bases. Germline V gene data show CDR1 as DFQATT and CDR2 as SNEGSKA (reference sequence). Trimming cost V 5 bases and J 0 bases, with 11 bases left between them. This CDR3 is 13 amino acids long. The CDR3 reads CSAAAGASYEQYF. CDR3 nucleotides: TGCAGTGCTGCGGCAGGGGCCTCCTACGAGCAGTACTTC.

Remarks on this clonotype: The junction departs from the called germline gene at one end, perhaps through a read error. The rearrangement uses TRBV5-1 and TRBJ2-1, with 14 bases matching TRBD2. The CDR3 contains 15 residues. Germline lookup yields CDR1 SGHRS and CDR2 YFSETQ. CDR3 region: CAGSLGLAGVNEQFF. CDR3 nucleotide sequence: TGCGCCGGCAGCTTGGGACTAGCGGGAGTCAATGAGCAGTTCTTC.